This TCR beta chain comes out of a study of T-cell reconstitution after alpha-beta-depleted transplantation in children. For TCRbeta, the library was prepared with unique molecular identifiers. TCRdb reanalysed the PCR reads using MiXCR and keeps one entry per CDR3 protein. Altogether some 340,000 distinct CDR3 sequences are present, about 9.3% being singletons, with the ten largest covering about 2.3%. Trimming took off 3 bases at V and 9 bases at J, with 15 bases between the two ends. Looked up from germline, CDR1 is SQVTM and CDR2 is ANQGSEA. CDR3 length: 13 residues. The receptor comes from a human donor who donated a stem cell graft to a child with acute lymphoblastic leukemia. The sequencing used PBMCs from the stem cell graft donor, collected from the stem cell graft. J is TRBJ2-1 and V is TRBV29-1; possible D gene TRBD2, 6 bases. CDR3 bases: TGCAGCGTTGAGAGGAAACTAGCCGGTGAGCAGTTCTTC. It codes for CSVERKLAGEQFF.